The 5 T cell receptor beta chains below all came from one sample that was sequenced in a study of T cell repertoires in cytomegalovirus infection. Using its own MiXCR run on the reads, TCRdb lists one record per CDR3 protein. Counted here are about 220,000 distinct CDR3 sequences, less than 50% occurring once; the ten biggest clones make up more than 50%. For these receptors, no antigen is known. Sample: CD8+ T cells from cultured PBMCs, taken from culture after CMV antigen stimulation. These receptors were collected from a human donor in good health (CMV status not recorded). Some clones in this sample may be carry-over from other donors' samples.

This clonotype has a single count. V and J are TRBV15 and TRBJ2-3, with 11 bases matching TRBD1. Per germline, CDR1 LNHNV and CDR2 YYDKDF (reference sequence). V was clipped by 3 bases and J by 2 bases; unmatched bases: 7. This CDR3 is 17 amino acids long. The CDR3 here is CATSRAGQGVFTDTQYF. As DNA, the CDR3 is TGTGCCACCAGCAGGGCGGGACAGGGGGTATTCACAGATACGCAGTATTTT. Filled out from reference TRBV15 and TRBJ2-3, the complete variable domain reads DAMVIQNPRYQVTQFGKPVTLSCSQTLNHNVMYWYQQKSSQAPKLLFHYYDKDFNNEADTPDNFQSRRPNTSFCFLDIRSPGLGDTAMYLCATSRAGQGVFTDTQYFGPGTRLTVL.

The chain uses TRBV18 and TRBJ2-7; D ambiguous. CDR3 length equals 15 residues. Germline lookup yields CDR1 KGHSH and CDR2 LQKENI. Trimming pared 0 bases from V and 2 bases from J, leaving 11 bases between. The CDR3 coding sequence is TGTGCCAGCTCACCACCCTCAAGGTCAACCTACGAGCAGTACTTC. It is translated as CASSPPSRSTYEQYF.

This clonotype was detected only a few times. CDR3 coding DNA: TGTGCCAGCAGTGAATTGAGGGGAGAAGCTTTCTTT. Translated: CASSELRGEAFF. This chain connects TRBV6-1 to TRBJ1-1; D perhaps matches TRBD1 (5 bases). Trimming took off 2 bases at V and 8 bases at J, with 9 bases between the two ends. This CDR3 has 12 amino acids. Germline-derived CDR1 and CDR2 are MNHNS and SASEGT.

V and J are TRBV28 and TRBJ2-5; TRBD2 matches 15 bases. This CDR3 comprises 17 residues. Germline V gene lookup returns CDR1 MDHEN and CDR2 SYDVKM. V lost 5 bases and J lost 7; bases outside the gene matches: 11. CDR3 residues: CASSPPGLAGGSGTQYF. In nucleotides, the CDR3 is TGTGCCAGCAGTCCCCCGGGACTAGCGGGAGGAAGTGGGACCCAGTACTTC. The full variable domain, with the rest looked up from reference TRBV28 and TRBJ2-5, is DVKVTQSSRYLVKRTGEKVFLECVQDMDHENMFWYRQDPGLGLRLIYFSYDVKMKEKGDIPEGYSVSREKKERFSLILESASTNQTSMYLCASSPPGLAGGSGTQYFGPGTRLLVL.

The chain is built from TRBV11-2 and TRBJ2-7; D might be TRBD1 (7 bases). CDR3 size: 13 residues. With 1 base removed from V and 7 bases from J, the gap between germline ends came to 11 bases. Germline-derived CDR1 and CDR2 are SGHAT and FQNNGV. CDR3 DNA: TGTGCCAGCAGCTTAGGTGCAGGGGGGGAGCAGTACTTC. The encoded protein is CASSLGAGGEQYF. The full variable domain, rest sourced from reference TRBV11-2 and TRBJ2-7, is EAGVAQSPRYKIIEKRQSVAFWCNPISGHATLYWYQQILGQGPKLLIQFQNNGVVDDSQLPKDRFSAERLKGVDSTLKIQPAKLEDSAVYLCASSLGAGGEQYFGPGTRLTVT.